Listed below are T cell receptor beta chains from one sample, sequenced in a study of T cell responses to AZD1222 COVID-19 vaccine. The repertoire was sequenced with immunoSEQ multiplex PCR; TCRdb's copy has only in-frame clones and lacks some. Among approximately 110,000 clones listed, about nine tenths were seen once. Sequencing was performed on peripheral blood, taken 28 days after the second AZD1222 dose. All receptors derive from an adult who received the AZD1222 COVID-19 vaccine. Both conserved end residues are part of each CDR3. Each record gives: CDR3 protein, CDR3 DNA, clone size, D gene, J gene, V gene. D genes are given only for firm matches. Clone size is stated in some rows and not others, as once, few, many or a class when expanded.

CASSDGGYNEQFF,TGCGCCAGCAGTGATGGAGGCTACAATGAGCAGTTCTTC,.,.,TRBJ2-1,TRBV10-2
CASIGVGQGEETQYF,TGTGCCAGCATAGGGGTCGGACAGGGGGAAGAGACCCAGTACTTC,.,TRBD1,TRBJ2-5,TRBV6-5
CASTRGVFGYTF,TGTGCCAGCACCAGGGGGGTTTTCGGCTACACCTTC,.,TRBD1,TRBJ1-2,TRBV28
CASSLFLGGGLTDTQYF,TGTGCCAGCAGCTTGTTTTTGGGCGGGGGACTCACAGATACGCAGTATTTT,.,TRBD2,TRBJ2-3,TRBV7-9
CAISDRDRNTEAFF,TGTGCCATCAGTGACCGTGACAGGAACACTGAAGCTTTCTTT,.,.,TRBJ1-1,TRBV10-3
CASSTGAQPQHF,TGTGCCAGCTCCACAGGGGCTCAGCCCCAGCATTTT,.,TRBD1,TRBJ1-5,TRBV18
CASSSPSTPEQFF,TGTGCCAGCAGTTCCCCTAGTACTCCTGAGCAGTTCTTC,.,.,TRBJ2-1,TRBV12-3/TRBV12-4
CASSLTGRVNEQYF,TGTGCCAGCAGCTTAACAGGGCGGGTGAATGAGCAGTACTTC,.,.,TRBJ2-7,TRBV11-2
CASSSQMGGANSPLHF,TGTGCCAGCAGCTCCCAGATGGGAGGGGCTAATTCACCCCTCCACTTT,.,.,TRBJ1-6,TRBV11-2
CASSLAGTYEQYF,TGTGCTAGCAGCTTAGCGGGGACTTACGAGCAGTACTTC,.,TRBD2,TRBJ2-7,TRBV7-7
CASSPQMLAGNRLNEQFF,TGTGCCAGCTCACCGCAAATGCTAGCGGGAAATCGACTCAATGAGCAGTTCTTC,.,TRBD2,TRBJ2-1,TRBV18
CATSDPIAGEQETQYF,TGTGCCACCAGTGACCCAATAGCCGGGGAGCAAGAGACCCAGTACTTC,few,.,TRBJ2-5,TRBV24-1
CASSFEGSDTQYF,TGTGCCAGCAGTTTTGAGGGTTCAGATACGCAGTATTTT,.,.,TRBJ2-3,TRBV28
CASSLDRGVLHF,TGTGCCAGCAGTTTAGACAGGGGGGTTCTCCACTTT,.,TRBD1,TRBJ1-6,TRBV6-5
CASSLLQDSWNTEAFF,TGCGCCAGCAGCTTGCTCCAGGACTCCTGGAACACTGAAGCTTTCTTT,once,.,TRBJ1-1,TRBV5-1